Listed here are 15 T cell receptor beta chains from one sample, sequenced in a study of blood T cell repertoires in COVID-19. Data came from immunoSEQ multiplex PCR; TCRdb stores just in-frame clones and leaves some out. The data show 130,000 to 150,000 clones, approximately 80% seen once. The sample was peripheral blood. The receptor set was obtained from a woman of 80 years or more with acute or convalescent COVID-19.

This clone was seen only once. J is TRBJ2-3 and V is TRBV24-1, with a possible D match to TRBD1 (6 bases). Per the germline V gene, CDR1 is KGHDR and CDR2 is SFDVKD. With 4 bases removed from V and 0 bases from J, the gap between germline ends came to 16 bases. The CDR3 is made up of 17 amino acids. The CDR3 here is CATSDPAGTSSTDTQYF. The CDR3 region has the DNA TGTGCCACCAGTGACCCTGCCGGGACATCTAGCACAGATACGCAGTATTTT.

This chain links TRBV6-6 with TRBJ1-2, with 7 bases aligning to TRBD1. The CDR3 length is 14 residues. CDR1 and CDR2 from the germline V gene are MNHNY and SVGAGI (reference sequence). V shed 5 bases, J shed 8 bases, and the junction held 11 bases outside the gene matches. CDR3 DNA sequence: TGTGCCAGCAGTGTACCACAGGGGCAAGGGGGCTACACCTTC. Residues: CASSVPQGQGGYTF.

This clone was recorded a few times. The CDR3 nucleotides read TGTGCCATCAGTGAGGGGCTAGCGGGTAGAACAGATACGCAGTATTTT. This sequence encodes CAISEGLAGRTDTQYF. The V call is TRBV10-3, the J call TRBJ2-3, with TRBD2 matching 8 bases. V was clipped by 2 bases and J by 3 bases; unmatched bases: 7. The CDR3 sequence is 16 residues long. Germline-derived CDR1 and CDR2 are ENHRY and SYGVKD.

CDR3 DNA: TGTGCCAGCAGCTTAGAGACAGCAACTAATGAAAAACTGTTTTTT. This sequence encodes CASSLETATNEKLFF. This chain connects TRBV7-6 to TRBJ1-4, with D tentatively TRBD1 (5 bases). The V end lost 1 base, the J end lost 0 bases, and 6 bases lay between the germline ends. The germline V gene has CDR1 SGHVS and CDR2 FNYEAQ. The CDR3 has 15 amino acids. The full variable domain, in which reference TRBV7-6 and TRBJ1-4 provide the parts outside the CDR3, is GAGVSQSPRYKVTKRGQDVALRCDPISGHVSLYWYRQALGQGPEFLTYFNYEAQQDKSGLPNDRFSAERPEGSISTLTIQRTEQRDSAMYRCASSLETATNEKLFFGSGTQLSVL.

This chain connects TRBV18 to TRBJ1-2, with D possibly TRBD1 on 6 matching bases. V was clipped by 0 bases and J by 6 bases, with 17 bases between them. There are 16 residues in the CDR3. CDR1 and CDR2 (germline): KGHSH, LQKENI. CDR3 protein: CASSPPPGGRLDGYTF. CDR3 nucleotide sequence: TGTGCCAGCTCACCACCACCCGGGGGGCGTCTTGATGGCTACACCTTC.

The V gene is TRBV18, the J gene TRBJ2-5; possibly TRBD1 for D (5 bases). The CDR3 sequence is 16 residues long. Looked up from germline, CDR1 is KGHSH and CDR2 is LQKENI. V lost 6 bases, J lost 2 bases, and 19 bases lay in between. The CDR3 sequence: CASSPPWGTVQETQYF. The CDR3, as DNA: TGTGCCAGCTCCCCGCCTTGGGGCACGGTGCAAGAGACCCAGTACTTC.

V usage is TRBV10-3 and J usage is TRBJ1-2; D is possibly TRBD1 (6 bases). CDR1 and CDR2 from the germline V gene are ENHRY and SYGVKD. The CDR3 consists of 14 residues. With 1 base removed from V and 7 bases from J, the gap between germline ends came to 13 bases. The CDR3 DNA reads TGTGCCATCAGTGAGTTCCAGCAGGGGCCTGGCTACACCTTC. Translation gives CAISEFQQGPGYTF.

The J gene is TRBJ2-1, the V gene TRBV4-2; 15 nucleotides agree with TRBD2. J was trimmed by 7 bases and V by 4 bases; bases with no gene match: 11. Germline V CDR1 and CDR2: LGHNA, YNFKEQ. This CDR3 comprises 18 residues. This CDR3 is CASSLGLAGGPSGNEQFF. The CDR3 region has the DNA TGTGCCAGCAGCCTCGGACTAGCGGGGGGGCCTAGCGGGAATGAGCAGTTCTTC.

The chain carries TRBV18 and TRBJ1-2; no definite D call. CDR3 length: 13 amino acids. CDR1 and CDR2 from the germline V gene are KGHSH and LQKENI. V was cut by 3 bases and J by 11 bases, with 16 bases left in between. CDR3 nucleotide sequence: TGTGCCAGCTCACCTCTCGACGGATGGAGTTACACCTTC. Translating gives CASSPLDGWSYTF.

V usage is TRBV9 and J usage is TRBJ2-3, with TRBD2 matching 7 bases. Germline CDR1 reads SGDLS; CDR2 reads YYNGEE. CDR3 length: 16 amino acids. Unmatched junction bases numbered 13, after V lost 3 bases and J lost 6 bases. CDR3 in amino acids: CASSALPGGRSDTQYF. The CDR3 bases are TGTGCCAGCAGCGCTCTACCGGGAGGAAGGTCGGATACGCAGTATTTT.

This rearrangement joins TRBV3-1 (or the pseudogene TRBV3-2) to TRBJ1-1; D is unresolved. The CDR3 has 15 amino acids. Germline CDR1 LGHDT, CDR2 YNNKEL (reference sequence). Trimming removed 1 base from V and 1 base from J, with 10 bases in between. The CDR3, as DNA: TGTGCCAGCAGCCAAGGGTACAGCCCGAACACTGAAGCTTTCTTT. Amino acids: CASSQGYSPNTEAFF.

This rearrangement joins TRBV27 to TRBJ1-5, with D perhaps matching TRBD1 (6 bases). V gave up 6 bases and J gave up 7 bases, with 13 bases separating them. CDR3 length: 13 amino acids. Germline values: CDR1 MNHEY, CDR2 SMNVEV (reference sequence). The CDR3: CASSTPGEQPQHF. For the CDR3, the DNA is TGTGCCAGCAGCACTCCAGGGGAGCAGCCCCAGCATTTT.

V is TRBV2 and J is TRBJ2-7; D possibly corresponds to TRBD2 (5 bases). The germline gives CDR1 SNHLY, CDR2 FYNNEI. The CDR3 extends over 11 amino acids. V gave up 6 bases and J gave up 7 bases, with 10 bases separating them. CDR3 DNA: TGTGCCAGCAGCCGGGGTGAGGAGCAGTACTTC. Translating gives CASSRGEEQYF.

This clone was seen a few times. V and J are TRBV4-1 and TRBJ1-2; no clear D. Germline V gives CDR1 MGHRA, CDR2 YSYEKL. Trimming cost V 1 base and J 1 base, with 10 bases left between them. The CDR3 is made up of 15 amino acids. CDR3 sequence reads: CASSQVTDGNYGYTF. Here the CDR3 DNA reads TGCGCCAGCAGCCAAGTAACAGACGGTAACTATGGCTACACCTTC.

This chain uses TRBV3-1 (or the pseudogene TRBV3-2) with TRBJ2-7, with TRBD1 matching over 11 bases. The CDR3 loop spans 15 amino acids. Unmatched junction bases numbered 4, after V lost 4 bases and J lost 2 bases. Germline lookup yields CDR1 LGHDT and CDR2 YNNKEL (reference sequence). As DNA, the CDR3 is TGTGCCAGCAGCCCCCGGACAGGGGGCCCCTACGAGCAGTACTTC. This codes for CASSPRTGGPYEQYF.